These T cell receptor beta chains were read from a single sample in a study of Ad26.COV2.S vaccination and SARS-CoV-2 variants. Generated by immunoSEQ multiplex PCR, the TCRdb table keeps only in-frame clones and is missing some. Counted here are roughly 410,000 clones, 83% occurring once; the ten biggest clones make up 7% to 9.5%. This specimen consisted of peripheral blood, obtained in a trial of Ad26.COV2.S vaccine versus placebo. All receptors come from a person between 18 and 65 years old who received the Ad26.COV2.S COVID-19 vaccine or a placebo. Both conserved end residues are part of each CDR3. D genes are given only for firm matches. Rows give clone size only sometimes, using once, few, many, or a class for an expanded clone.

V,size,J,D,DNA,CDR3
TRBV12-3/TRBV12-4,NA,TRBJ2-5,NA,TGTGCCAGCACCATCGGAGGGGGGGAGACCCAGTACTTC,CASTIGGGETQYF
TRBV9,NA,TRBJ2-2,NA,TGTGCCAGCAGCACTCGCAGCGGGAACACCGGGGAGCTGTTTTTT,CASSTRSGNTGELFF
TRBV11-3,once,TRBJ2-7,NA,TGTGCCAGCAGCTTAGGAAGGGCCGGCTACGAGCAGTACTTC,CASSLGRAGYEQYF
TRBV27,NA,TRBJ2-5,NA,TGTGCCAGCAGTTCTGGGACCTCCCCGTCGGAGACCCAGTACTTC,CASSSGTSPSETQYF
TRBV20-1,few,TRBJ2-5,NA,TGCAGTGCTAGACACCAAGAGACCCAGTACTTC,CSARHQETQYF
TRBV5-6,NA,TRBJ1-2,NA,TGTGCCAGCAGCCGGGCCGGGGTTCCCACCTTC,CASSRAGVPTF
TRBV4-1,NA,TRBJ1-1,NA,TGCGCCAGCAGCCAAGGGGTTCGGGGGACTGAAGCTTTCTTT,CASSQGVRGTEAFF
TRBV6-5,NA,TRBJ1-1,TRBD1,TGTGCCAGCAGACCAAGGACAGGGGTGGGTGAAGCTTTCTTT,CASRPRTGVGEAFF
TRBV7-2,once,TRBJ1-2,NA,TGTGCCAGCAGCTTAGGGACATCCTATGGCTACACCTTC,CASSLGTSYGYTF
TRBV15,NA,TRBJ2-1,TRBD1,TGTGCCACCAGCAGAACAGGGGGCGTTGAGCAGTTCTTC,CATSRTGGVEQFF
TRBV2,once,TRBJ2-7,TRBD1,TGTGCCAGCAGTGAAGCACGGGCGGACAGGGGTTACGAGCAGTACTTC,CASSEARADRGYEQYF
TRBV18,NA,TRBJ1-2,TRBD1,TGTGCCAGCTCACCAACAGACAGGGACTATGGCTACACCTTC,CASSPTDRDYGYTF
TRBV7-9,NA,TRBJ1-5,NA,TGTGCCAGCAGCTTAGACAGGGCCCAGCCCCAGCATTTT,CASSLDRAQPQHF